A single sample is the source of the 6 T cell receptor beta chains below, sequenced in a study of cytomegalovirus exposure and HLA in healthy donors. The study ran its PCR with 60 Vbeta and 13 Jbeta primers. Measured with immunoSEQ multiplex PCR; TCRdb has only the in-frame clones, and not every one. The sample has roughly 150,000 clones; roughly four fifths are singletons. Sequenced input: PBMCs. The receptors were sampled from a man aged 25 to 40 in good health and CMV-seropositive.

The chain joins TRBV19 to TRBJ2-1; perhaps TRBD1 as D (5 bases). The V gene's germline CDR1 is LNHDA and CDR2 SQIVND (reference sequence). This CDR3 is built from 16 residues. V was shortened by 11 bases and J by 7 bases, with 27 bases between the two germline ends. The CDR3 loop is CAGQNHGLYTGNEQFF. DNA of the CDR3: TGTGCCGGACAAAACCACGGGCTATATACGGGTAATGAGCAGTTCTTC.

The V gene is TRBV5-1, the J gene TRBJ2-2; 13 nucleotides agree with TRBD2. This CDR3 is 17 amino acids long. J was trimmed by 4 bases and V by 3 bases; bases with no gene match: 6. From germline, CDR1 is SGHRS and CDR2 YFSETQ. Written as DNA, the CDR3 is TGCGCCAGCAGCTCCCGGACTAGCGGGAGTGGCACCGGGGAGCTGTTTTTT. It translates to CASSSRTSGSGTGELFF.

The rearrangement links TRBV4-3 to TRBJ2-7; TRBD1 matches at 8 bases. The V segment lost 4 bases and the J segment 0 bases; nucleotides outside the gene matches: 5. CDR1 LGHNA and CDR2 YSLEER come from the germline V gene. The CDR3 runs to 15 residues. The CDR3 nucleotides read TGCGCCAGCAGCCCGGGGACAGGATCCTCCTACGAGCAGTACTTC. This translates into CASSPGTGSSYEQYF.

This clone was counted a single time. The gene calls are TRBV28 and TRBJ2-1; 13 bases match TRBD2. In germline, CDR1 is MDHEN, CDR2 SYDVKM. The CDR3 runs to 15 residues. V trimming: 6 bases; J trimming: 6 bases; junction bases outside the gene matches: 5. CDR3 sequence: CASSLGLAGVNEQFF. CDR3 nucleotides: TGTGCCAGCAGCCTAGGACTAGCGGGGGTCAATGAGCAGTTCTTC. The full variable domain, with the rest looked up from reference TRBV28 and TRBJ2-1, is DVKVTQSSRYLVKRTGEKVFLECVQDMDHENMFWYRQDPGLGLRLIYFSYDVKMKEKGDIPEGYSVSREKKERFSLILESASTNQTSMYLCASSLGLAGVNEQFFGPGTRLTVL.

The CDR3 protein is CASTDGGAGETQYF. In DNA form, the CDR3 reads TGTGCCAGTACCGATGGGGGGGCGGGGGAGACCCAGTACTTC. This sequence joins TRBV19 and TRBJ2-5; possible D gene TRBD2, 7 bases. With 7 bases removed from V and 5 bases from J, the gap between germline ends came to 17 bases. Germline V gives CDR1 LNHDA, CDR2 SQIVND (reference sequence). This CDR3 spans 14 amino acids.

The count of this clone is one. The chain couples TRBV28 to TRBJ2-1, with 16 bases matching TRBD2. The CDR3 totals 19 residues. Germline values: CDR1 MDHEN, CDR2 SYDVKM. With 0 bases clipped from V and 5 bases from J, the junction kept 7 bases outside the gene matches. The CDR3 sequence: CASSLWGLAGGKFHNEQFF. CDR3 bases: TGTGCCAGCAGTTTATGGGGACTAGCGGGGGGGAAGTTCCACAATGAGCAGTTCTTC. The full variable domain, rest sourced from reference TRBV28 and TRBJ2-1, is DVKVTQSSRYLVKRTGEKVFLECVQDMDHENMFWYRQDPGLGLRLIYFSYDVKMKEKGDIPEGYSVSREKKERFSLILESASTNQTSMYLCASSLWGLAGGKFHNEQFFGPGTRLTVL.